A single sample is the source of the 9 T cell receptor beta chains below, sequenced in a study of identical twins (dated by TCRdb to the mid-2010s). The receptor library was made with 5' RACE. The sample was run on an Illumina HiSeq 2000. TCRdb trimmed the raw reads at Q25, called clones with MiXCR and kept productive beta chains. Identical CDR3 proteins give one entry, which carries the most common genes and DNA. In all, the sample holds around 340,000 distinct CDR3 sequences, and over 9% of those were seen once. Just over 7% of the sample belongs to the ten largest clones. Separately, the same data were catalogued under a study of yellow fever vaccine responses in identical twins.

The sequenced sample was CD8+ T cells sorted from blood. These TCRs come from a woman younger than 30 in good health.

The CDR3 DNA sequence: TGTGCCAGCAGCGTCAGGGAGCCCGCCTTTGGAAACACCATATATTTT. Translation gives CASSVREPAFGNTIYF. The chain has TRBV11-2 and TRBJ1-3, with TRBD1 as a possible D gene (5 bases). The CDR3 is 16 amino acids. Trimming took off 5 bases at V and 3 bases at J, with 17 bases between the two ends. CDR1 is SGHAT and CDR2 is FQNNGV in the germline V gene.

In this sample, this clonotype turned up a few times. This chain uses TRBV14 with TRBJ2-7; D might be TRBD2 (5 bases). The germline gives CDR1 SGHDN, CDR2 FVKESK. Trimming removed 4 bases at V and 5 bases at J, with 9 bases between. CDR3 length: 12 residues. The CDR3 here is CASSRRRDEQYF. The CDR3 region has the DNA TGTGCCAGCAGCCGGAGGCGCGACGAGCAGTACTTC. Together with reference TRBV14 and TRBJ2-7, the CDR3 gives the full variable domain: EAGVTQFPSHSVIEKGQTVTLRCDPISGHDNLYWYRRVMGKEIKFLLHFVKESKQDESGMPNNRFLAERTGGTYSTLKVQPAELEDSGVYFCASSRRRDEQYFGPGTRLTVT.

This clonotype has more than one count but fewer than ten. V and J are TRBV12-3 or TRBV12-4 and TRBJ2-2; TRBD1 is a possible D gene (6 bases). Trimming removed 4 bases at V and 8 bases at J, with 11 bases between. The CDR3 has 13 amino acids. The DNA of the CDR3 is TGTGCCAGCAGTTACAGGGTATCAGGGGAGCTGTTTTTT. This translates into CASSYRVSGELFF.

This clonotype showed up just a few times. The rearrangement uses TRBV4-1 and TRBJ1-1, with no clear D. The CDR3 totals 15 residues. The germline V gene encodes CDR1 MGHRA and CDR2 YSYEKL. Trimming removed 0 bases at V and 0 bases at J, with 8 bases between. CDR3 in DNA: TGCGCCAGCAGCCAAGAGGAGTTCATGAACACTGAAGCTTTCTTT. This sequence encodes CASSQEEFMNTEAFF.

The chain couples TRBV9 to TRBJ2-3; 11 nucleotides match TRBD2. CDR1 and CDR2 from the germline V gene are SGDLS and YYNGEE. The CDR3 loop spans 16 amino acids. J gave up 2 bases and V 3 bases, and 5 bases lay outside the gene matches. Written as DNA, the CDR3 is TGTGCCAGCAGCGACAATAGCGGGAGGGCCACAGATACGCAGTATTTT. This codes for CASSDNSGRATDTQYF.

This clonotype has a handful of counts. The genes are TRBV19 and TRBJ2-1, with D maybe TRBD2 (6 bases). The germline V and J ends were trimmed by 4 bases and 2 bases, with 12 bases remaining between them. The length of the CDR3 is 15 residues. CDR1 and CDR2 (germline): LNHDA, SQIVND (reference sequence). CDR3 in amino acids: CASSKSGPAYNEQFF. The CDR3 DNA reads TGTGCCAGTAGTAAAAGCGGGCCAGCCTACAATGAGCAGTTCTTC.

This clonotype was detected only a few times. V usage is TRBV6-1 and J usage is TRBJ2-7; 8 nucleotides agree with TRBD2. Germline loops: CDR1 MNHNS, CDR2 SASEGT. The CDR3 is 15 residues long. V lost 6 bases to trimming and J lost 2 bases; unmatched junction nucleotides: 9. CDR3 amino acids: CASSSSGTRAYEQYV. CDR3 DNA sequence: TGTGCCAGCAGCAGCTCCGGGACTAGAGCCTACGAGCAGTACGTC.

V is TRBV20-1 and J is TRBJ1-2, with 8 bases matching TRBD1. The CDR3 sequence is 13 residues long. From germline, CDR1 is DFQATT and CDR2 SNEGSKA (reference sequence). With V trimmed by 6 bases and J by 4 bases, 7 bases remained unmatched. The CDR3 protein is CSARTGNGYGYTF. As DNA, the CDR3 is TGCAGTGCAAGGACAGGGAACGGCTATGGCTACACCTTC.

The V and J genes are TRBV10-2 and TRBJ2-7; either TRBD1 or TRBD2 may supply D (5 bases each). Germline V lookup: CDR1 WSHSY, CDR2 SAAADI. This CDR3 region has 13 residues. CDR3 region: CAGSRDGYYEQYV. CDR3 DNA sequence: TGCGCCGGCAGTCGGGACGGTTACTACGAGCAGTACGTC.